This note documents a single TCR beta chain sequence. Its specificity is unknown. These data originate in a study of response to subunit inactivated influenza vaccine. Findings and caveats of the study: It was the authors' suggestion that each seasonal influenza vaccination recruits few new T cells.

TCRdb analysed the RT-PCR reads with MiXCR anew, one entry per CDR3 protein. The table shows 650,000 or so distinct CDR3 sequences, with approximately 15% occurring only once. Per the germline V gene, CDR1 is SQVTM and CDR2 is ANQGSEA. CDR3 length: 13 amino acids. The V end lost 3 bases, the J end lost 3 bases, and 10 bases lay between the germline ends. This chain links TRBV29-1 with TRBJ2-3; possible D gene TRBD2, 7 bases. The TCR sequence derives from a man aged 50-60 years who received an inactivated influenza vaccine. The material sequenced was PBMCs from blood, taken around 14 days before vaccination. The CDR3 reads CSVDRGATDTQYF. Written as DNA, the CDR3 is TGCAGCGTTGATCGGGGGGCAACAGATACGCAGTATTTT.